This T cell receptor (beta chain) was profiled in a study of regulatory T cells in long-lasting Graves disease. This clonotype was counted ten times or more. Its antigen is undetermined. Time point indicated: persistent/refractory GD, antithyroid drugs over 5 years with positive TRAb. Making the TCR library involved RNA that had been extracted from PBMCs. An approximately 10-milliliter sample of peripheral blood was drawn into EDTA tubes. Notes on the study in general: A limited number of samples was an acknowledged limitation. Those with persistent disease had in common more public clonotypes (about 2,700) than new patients (approximately 920). No thyroid tissue was studied; the work used peripheral blood only.

Between the trimmed V and J ends, which lost 3 bases and 6 bases, there was a span of 6 bases. This CDR3 is built from 12 residues. Germline V gene lookup returns CDR1 LGHDT and CDR2 YNNKEL (reference sequence). Construction of the TCR beta libraries employed iRepertoire HTBI primers in conjunction with Arm-PCR of CDR3 regions. TCRdb recomputed calls from the multiplex PCR reads with MiXCR, one row per CDR3 protein. The top ten hold approximately 6.4% of the sample, which has around 460,000 distinct CDR3 sequences, roughly 21% seen once. The sequencing used peripheral blood mononuclear cells (PBMCs), collected when the disease was refractory, from a patient treated with antithyroid drugs. This chain connects TRBV3-1 to TRBJ1-5; possible D gene TRBD1, 5 bases. This TCR was recovered from a female donor with Graves disease. This CDR3 is CASSHRGQPQHF. The CDR3 DNA follows: TGTGCCAGCAGCCATAGGGGTCAGCCCCAGCATTTT.